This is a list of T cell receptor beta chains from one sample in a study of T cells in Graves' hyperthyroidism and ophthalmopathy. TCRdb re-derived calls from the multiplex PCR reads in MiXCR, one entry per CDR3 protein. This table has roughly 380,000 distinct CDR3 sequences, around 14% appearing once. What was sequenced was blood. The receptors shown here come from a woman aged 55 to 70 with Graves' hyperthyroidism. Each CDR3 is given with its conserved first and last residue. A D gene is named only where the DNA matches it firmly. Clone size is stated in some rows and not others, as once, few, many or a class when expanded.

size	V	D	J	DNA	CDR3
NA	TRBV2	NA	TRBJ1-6	TGTGCCAGCAGGTCGGGGGCCCCAAATTCACCCCTCCACTTT	CASRSGAPNSPLHF
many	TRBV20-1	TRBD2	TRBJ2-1	TGCAGTGCTGAAGGGACTAGCGGAGTATACAATGAGCAGTTCTTC	CSAEGTSGVYNEQFF
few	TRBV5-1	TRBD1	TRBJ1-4	TGCGCCAGCAGCTTGACGGGACAGGGGAGTGAAAAACTGTTTTTT	CASSLTGQGSEKLFF
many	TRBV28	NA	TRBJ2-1	TGTGCCAGCAGTTCGGCGGGCCAGGGCTCCTTTTTGGCGGGCGAGCAGTTCTTC	CASSSAGQGSFLAGEQFF
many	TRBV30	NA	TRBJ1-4	TGTGCGGCCATTATTAATGAAAAACTGTTTTTT	CAAIINEKLFF
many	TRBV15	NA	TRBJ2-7	TGTGCCACCAGAGGACATTCCGACTACGAGCAGTACTTC	CATRGHSDYEQYF
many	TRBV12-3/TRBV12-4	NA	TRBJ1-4	TGTGCCAGCAGTGGGTCGGGGACGGAAAAACTGTTTTTT	CASSGSGTEKLFF
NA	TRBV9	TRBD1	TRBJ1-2	TGTGCCAGTGAGGACAGGGGAAATGGCTACACCTTC	CASEDRGNGYTF
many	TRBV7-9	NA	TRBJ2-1	TGTGCCAGCAGCTTGCGTACAACTGGCGATGAGCAGTTCTTC	CASSLRTTGDEQFF
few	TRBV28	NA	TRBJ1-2	TGTGCCAGCAGAGGGCAGGGTCTTGGCTACACCTTC	CASRGQGLGYTF
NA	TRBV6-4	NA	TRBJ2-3	TGTGCCAGCAGTGACGGGTTTTTTGGGAGCACAGATACGCAGTATTTT	CASSDGFFGSTDTQYF
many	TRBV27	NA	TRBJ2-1	TGTGCCAGCAGTTTAGGGACTTCCCCAGCCAATGAGCAGTTCTTC	CASSLGTSPANEQFF
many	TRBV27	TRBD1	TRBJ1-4	TGTGCCAGCAGCCTCGGACAGGGGGAGGGTGAAAAACTGTTTTTT	CASSLGQGEGEKLFF
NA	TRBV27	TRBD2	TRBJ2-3	TGTGCCAGCAGTAGCCGGATAGCGGGAACAGATACGCAGTATTTT	CASSSRIAGTDTQYF
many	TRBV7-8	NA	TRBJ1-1	TGTGCCAGCAGCTTCTATATATACACTGAAGCTTTCTTT	CASSFYIYTEAFF
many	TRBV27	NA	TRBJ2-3	TGTGCCAGCAGACGCCGGTGGGCGTCTAGCACAGATACGCAGTATTTT	CASRRRWASSTDTQYF
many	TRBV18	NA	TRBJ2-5	TGTGCCAGCTCACCACGGAGACAGAGAGCCGAGGGGACCCAGTACTTC	CASSPRRQRAEGTQYF
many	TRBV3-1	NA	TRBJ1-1	TGTGCCAGCAGCCAAGATCAGGGGTCAGCTGAAGCTTTCTTT	CASSQDQGSAEAFF
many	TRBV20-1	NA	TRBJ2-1	TGCAGTGCTAGCGGCGGGATTTACAATGAGCAGTTCTTC	CSASGGIYNEQFF
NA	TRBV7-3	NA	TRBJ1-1	TGTGCCAGCAGCTTACTGGGGGGGAGCACTGAAGCTTTCTTT	CASSLLGGSTEAFF
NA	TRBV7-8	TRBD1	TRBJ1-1	TGTGCCAGCAGCTTAAATTTGCCAGGGGGCGGAAACACTGAAGCTTTCTTT	CASSLNLPGGGNTEAFF
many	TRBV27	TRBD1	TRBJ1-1	TGTGCCAGCAGTTTAGTACAGGGGTTGAACACTGAAGCTTTCTTT	CASSLVQGLNTEAFF
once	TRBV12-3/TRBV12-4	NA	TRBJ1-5	TGTGCCAGCAGTAAAGGTGAGGGTAATCAGCCCCAGCATTTT	CASSKGEGNQPQHF
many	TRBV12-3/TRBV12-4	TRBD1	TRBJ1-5	TGTGCCAGCAGTCCGGGACAGATTAGCAATCAGCCCCAGCATTTT	CASSPGQISNQPQHF
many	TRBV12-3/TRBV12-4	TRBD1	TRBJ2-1	TGTGCCAGCAGTTTGACAGGGGGGGACTACAATGAGCAGTTCTTC	CASSLTGGDYNEQFF
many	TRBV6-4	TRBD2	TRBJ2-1	TGTGCCAGCGGACTAGCGGGAGATGGCCGAGATGAGCAGTTCTTC	CASGLAGDGRDEQFF
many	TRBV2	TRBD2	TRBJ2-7	TGTGCCAGCAGGAGCGGGAGGGCCGTGTACGAGCAGTACTTC	CASRSGRAVYEQYF
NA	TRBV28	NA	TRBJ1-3	TGTGCCAGCATGACAACGGCTGGAAACACCATATATTTT	CASMTTAGNTIYF
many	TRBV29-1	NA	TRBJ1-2	TGCAGCGTCTACATTCGGGGCAACTATGGCTACACCTTC	CSVYIRGNYGYTF
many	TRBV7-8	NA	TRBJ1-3	TGTGCCAGCAGCTTTGGCTCTGGAAACACCATATATTTT	CASSFGSGNTIYF
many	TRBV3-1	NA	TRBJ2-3	TGTGCCAGCAGCCAAACGGGGACCGGGGATACGCAGTATTTT	CASSQTGTGDTQYF
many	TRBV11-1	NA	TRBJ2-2	TGTGCCAGCAGCCCAGGGATACACAACACCGGGGAGCTGTTTTTT	CASSPGIHNTGELFF
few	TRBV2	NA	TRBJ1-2	TGTGCCAGCAGTGAAAGTATGAGGGGTATTGAGAGCTACACCTTC	CASSESMRGIESYTF
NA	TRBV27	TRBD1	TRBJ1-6	TGTGCCAGCAGTCCCCAGACAGGGAACTATAATTCACCCCTCCACTTT	CASSPQTGNYNSPLHF
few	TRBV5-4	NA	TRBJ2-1	TGTGCCAGCAGCTCCCCCGGGAAAGGCTCCTACAATGAGCAGTTCTTC	CASSSPGKGSYNEQFF
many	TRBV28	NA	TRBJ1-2	TGTGCCAGCAGTTACAGGGAGCGCTATGGCTACACCTTC	CASSYRERYGYTF
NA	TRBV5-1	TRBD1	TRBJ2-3	TGCGCCAGCAGCGACGAACAGGGGCCAGATACGCAGTATTTT	CASSDEQGPDTQYF
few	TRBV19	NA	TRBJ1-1	TGTGCCAGTAGTATGTTGAGAGACTCTGGTTCTGAAGCTTTCTTT	CASSMLRDSGSEAFF
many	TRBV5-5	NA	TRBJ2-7	TGTGCCAGCAGTGGGGGACTCTACGAGCAGTACTTC	CASSGGLYEQYF